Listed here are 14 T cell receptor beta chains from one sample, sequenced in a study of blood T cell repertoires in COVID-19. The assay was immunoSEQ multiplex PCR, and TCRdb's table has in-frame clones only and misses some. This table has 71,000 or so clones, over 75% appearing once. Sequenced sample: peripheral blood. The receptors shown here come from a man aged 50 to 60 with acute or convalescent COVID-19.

The CDR3 nucleotides read TGTGCCAGCAGCTTGCGGGGGTCGGATGGCTACACCTTC. Translation gives CASSLRGSDGYTF. This chain connects TRBV5-8 to TRBJ1-2; a possible D gene is TRBD1 (5 bases). The germline V gene has CDR1 SGHTS and CDR2 YDEGEE. Trimming took off 1 base at V and 6 bases at J, with 10 bases between the two ends. The CDR3 has 13 amino acids.

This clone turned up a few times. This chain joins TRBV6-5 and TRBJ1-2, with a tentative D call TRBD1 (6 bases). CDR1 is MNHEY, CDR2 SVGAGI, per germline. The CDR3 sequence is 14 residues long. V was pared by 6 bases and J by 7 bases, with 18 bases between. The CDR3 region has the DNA TGTGCCAGCAGCTCAGGGGTAGCGAGGAGTGGCTACACCTTC. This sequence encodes CASSSGVARSGYTF.

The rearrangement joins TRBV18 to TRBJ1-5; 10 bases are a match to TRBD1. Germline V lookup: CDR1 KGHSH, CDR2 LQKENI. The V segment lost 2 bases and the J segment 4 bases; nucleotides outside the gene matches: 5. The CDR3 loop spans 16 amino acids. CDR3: CASSPGDRGPNQPQHF. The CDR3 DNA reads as TGTGCCAGCTCACCAGGGGACAGGGGCCCAAATCAGCCCCAGCATTTT.

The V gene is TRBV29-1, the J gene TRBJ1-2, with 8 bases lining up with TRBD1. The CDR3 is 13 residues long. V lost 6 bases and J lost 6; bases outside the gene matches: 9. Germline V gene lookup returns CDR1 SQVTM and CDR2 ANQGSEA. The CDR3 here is CSVPDRGRDGYTF. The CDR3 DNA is TGCAGCGTCCCTGACAGGGGCCGGGATGGCTACACCTTC.

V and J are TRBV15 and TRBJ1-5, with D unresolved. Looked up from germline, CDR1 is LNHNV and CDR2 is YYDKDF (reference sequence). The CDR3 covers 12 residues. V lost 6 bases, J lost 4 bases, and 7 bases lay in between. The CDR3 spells CATSWRNQPQHF. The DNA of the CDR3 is TGTGCCACCAGTTGGAGGAATCAGCCCCAGCATTTT.

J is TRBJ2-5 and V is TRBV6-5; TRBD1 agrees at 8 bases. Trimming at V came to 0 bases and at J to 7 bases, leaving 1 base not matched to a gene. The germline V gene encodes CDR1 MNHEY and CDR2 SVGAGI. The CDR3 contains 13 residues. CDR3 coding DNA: TGTGCCAGCAGTTACTCACAGGGGGGGACCCAGTACTTC. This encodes CASSYSQGGTQYF.

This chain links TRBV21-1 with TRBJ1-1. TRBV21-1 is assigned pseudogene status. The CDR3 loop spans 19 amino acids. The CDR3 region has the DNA TGTGCCAGCAGCCCCTGGAGAGGGAGAGGACCACACATGAACACTGAAGCTTTCTTT. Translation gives CASSPWRGRGPHMNTEAFF.

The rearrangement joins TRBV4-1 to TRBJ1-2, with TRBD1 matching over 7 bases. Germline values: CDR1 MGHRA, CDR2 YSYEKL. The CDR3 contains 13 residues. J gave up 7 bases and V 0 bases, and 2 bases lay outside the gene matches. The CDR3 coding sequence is TGCGCCAGCAGCCAAGAACAGGGGTCTGGCTACACCTTC. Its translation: CASSQEQGSGYTF.

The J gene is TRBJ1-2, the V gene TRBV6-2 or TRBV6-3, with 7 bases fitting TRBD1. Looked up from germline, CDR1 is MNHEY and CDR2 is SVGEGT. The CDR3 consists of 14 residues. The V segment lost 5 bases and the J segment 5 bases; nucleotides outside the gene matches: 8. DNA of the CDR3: TGTGCCAGCAGTACAACGGACAGGCCGTATGGCTACACCTTC. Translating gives CASSTTDRPYGYTF.

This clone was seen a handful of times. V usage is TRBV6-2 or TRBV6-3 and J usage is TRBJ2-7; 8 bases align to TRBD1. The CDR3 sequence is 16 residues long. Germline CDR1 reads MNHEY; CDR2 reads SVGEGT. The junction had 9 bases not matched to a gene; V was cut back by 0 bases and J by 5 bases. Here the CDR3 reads CASSYSQRTGFDEQYF. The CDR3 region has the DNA TGTGCCAGCAGTTACTCCCAACGGACAGGGTTTGACGAGCAGTACTTC.

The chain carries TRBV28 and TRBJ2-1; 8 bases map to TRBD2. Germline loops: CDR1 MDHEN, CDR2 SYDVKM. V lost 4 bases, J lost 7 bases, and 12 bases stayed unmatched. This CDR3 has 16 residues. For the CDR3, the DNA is TGTGCCAGCAGTTCTGGGGCGGGAGGTCAGATTAATGAGCAGTTCTTC. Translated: CASSSGAGGQINEQFF.

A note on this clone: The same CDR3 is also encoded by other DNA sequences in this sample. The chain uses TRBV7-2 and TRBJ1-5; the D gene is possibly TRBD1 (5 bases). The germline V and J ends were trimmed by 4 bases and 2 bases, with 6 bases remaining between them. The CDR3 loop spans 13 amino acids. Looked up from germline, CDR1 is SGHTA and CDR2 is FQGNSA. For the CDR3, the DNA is TGTGCCAGCAGCTCCAGGGGCAATCAGCCCCAGCATTTT. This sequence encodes CASSSRGNQPQHF. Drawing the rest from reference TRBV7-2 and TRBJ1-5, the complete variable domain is GAGVSQSPSNKVTEKGKDVELRCDPISGHTALYWYRQSLGQGLEFLIYFQGNSAPDKSGLPSDRFSAERTGGSVSTLTIQRTQQEDSAVYLCASSSRGNQPQHFGDGTRLSIL.

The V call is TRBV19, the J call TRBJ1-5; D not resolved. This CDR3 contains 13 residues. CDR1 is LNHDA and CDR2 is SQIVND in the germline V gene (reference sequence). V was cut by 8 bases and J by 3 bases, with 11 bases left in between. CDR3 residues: CASDIRTNQPQHF. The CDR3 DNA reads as TGTGCCAGTGATATCAGAACCAATCAGCCCCAGCATTTT.

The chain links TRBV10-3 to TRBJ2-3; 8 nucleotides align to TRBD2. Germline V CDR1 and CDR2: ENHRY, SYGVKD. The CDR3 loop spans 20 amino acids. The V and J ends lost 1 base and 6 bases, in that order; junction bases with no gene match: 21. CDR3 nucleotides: TGTGCCATCAGTGAGTTCCACCCCCCTCGGGTTAGCGGGGATGGGGATACGCAGTATTTT. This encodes CAISEFHPPRVSGDGDTQYF.